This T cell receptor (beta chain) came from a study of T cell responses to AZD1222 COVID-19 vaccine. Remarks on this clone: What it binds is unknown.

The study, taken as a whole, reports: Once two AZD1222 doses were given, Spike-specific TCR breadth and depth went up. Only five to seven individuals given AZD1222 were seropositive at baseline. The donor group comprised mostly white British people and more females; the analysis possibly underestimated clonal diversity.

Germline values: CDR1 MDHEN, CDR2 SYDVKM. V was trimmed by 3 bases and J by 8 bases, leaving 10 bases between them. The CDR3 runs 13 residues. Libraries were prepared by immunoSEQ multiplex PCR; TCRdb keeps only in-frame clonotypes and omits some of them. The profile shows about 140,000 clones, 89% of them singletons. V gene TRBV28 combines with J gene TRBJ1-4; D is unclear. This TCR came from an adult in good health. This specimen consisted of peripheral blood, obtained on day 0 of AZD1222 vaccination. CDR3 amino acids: CASSFAPSEKLFF. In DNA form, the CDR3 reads TGTGCCAGCAGTTTTGCCCCGTCAGAAAAACTGTTTTTT.